Listed below are T cell receptor beta chains from one sample, sequenced in a study of regulatory T cells in long-lasting Graves disease. TCRdb re-called the multiplex PCR reads with MiXCR, one entry per CDR3 protein. Among roughly 410,000 distinct CDR3 sequences listed, 15% were seen once. These sequences were also reported in another study, on T cells in Graves' hyperthyroidism and ophthalmopathy.

The specimen was peripheral blood mononuclear cells (PBMCs), collected at new diagnosis, from a patient treated with antithyroid drugs. These receptor sequences come from a middle-aged woman with Graves disease. CDR3s include the opening cysteine and the closing phenylalanine or tryptophan. The D gene is left open where the match is weak. Expanded clones get a size class; other rows say once, few or many, or leave the size out.

cdr3_aa: CASSLVGGVGEQYF
cdr3_nt: TGTGCCAGCAGCTTAGTGGGAGGGGTAGGGGAGCAGTACTTC
v_call: TRBV11-2
d_call: TRBD2
clone_size: many
j_call: TRBJ2-7

cdr3_aa: CASSQVAVNEKLFF
cdr3_nt: TGCGCCAGCAGCCAAGTGGCAGTAAATGAAAAACTGTTTTTT
v_call: TRBV4-1
d_call: -
clone_size: many
j_call: TRBJ1-4

cdr3_aa: CASTWFDSFTDTQYF
cdr3_nt: TGCGCCAGCACCTGGTTCGACAGCTTCACAGATACGCAGTATTTT
v_call: TRBV5-1
d_call: -
clone_size: many
j_call: TRBJ2-3

cdr3_aa: CASSSPGTGSYEQYF
cdr3_nt: TGTGCCAGCAGTTCTCCCGGGACAGGGTCTTACGAGCAGTACTTC
v_call: TRBV6-2/TRBV6-3
d_call: TRBD1
clone_size: many
j_call: TRBJ2-7

cdr3_aa: CSVEKVGWGTEEQFF
cdr3_nt: TGCAGCGTTGAAAAGGTAGGGTGGGGGACAGAGGAGCAGTTCTTC
v_call: TRBV29-1
d_call: TRBD1
clone_size: few
j_call: TRBJ2-1

cdr3_aa: CASRAGGGGTEAFF
cdr3_nt: TGTGCCAGCAGGGCAGGGGGCGGGGGTACTGAAGCTTTCTTT
v_call: TRBV6-1
d_call: TRBD1
clone_size: -
j_call: TRBJ1-1

cdr3_aa: CASATLWTTGANVLTF
cdr3_nt: TGTGCCAGCGCTACCTTATGGACTACCGGGGCCAACGTCCTGACTTTC
v_call: TRBV27
d_call: -
clone_size: many
j_call: TRBJ2-6

cdr3_aa: CASSLGQPPETQYF
cdr3_nt: TGTGCCAGCAGCCTGGGACAGCCACCGGAGACCCAGTACTTC
v_call: TRBV28
d_call: TRBD1
clone_size: many
j_call: TRBJ2-5

cdr3_aa: CASTLWGLADYTGELFF
cdr3_nt: TGCGCCAGCACCCTATGGGGACTAGCGGACTACACCGGGGAGCTGTTTTTT
v_call: TRBV10-1
d_call: TRBD2
clone_size: -
j_call: TRBJ2-2

cdr3_aa: CASSHQVTTYEQYF
cdr3_nt: TGCGCCAGCAGCCACCAGGTGACTACCTACGAGCAGTACTTC
v_call: TRBV4-3
d_call: -
clone_size: -
j_call: TRBJ2-7

cdr3_aa: CAWSEQGGREKLFF
cdr3_nt: TGTGCCTGGAGTGAACAGGGGGGACGAGAAAAACTGTTTTTT
v_call: TRBV30
d_call: TRBD1
clone_size: many
j_call: TRBJ1-4

cdr3_aa: CASSAVNTGELFF
cdr3_nt: TGTGCTAGTTCCGCGGTAAACACCGGGGAGCTGTTTTTT
v_call: TRBV12-5
d_call: -
clone_size: -
j_call: TRBJ2-2

cdr3_aa: CASSKGQGEGSYEQYF
cdr3_nt: TGTGCCAGCAGCAAAGGACAAGGGGAGGGCTCCTACGAGCAGTACTTC
v_call: TRBV5-4
d_call: TRBD2
clone_size: -
j_call: TRBJ2-7

cdr3_aa: CASSQPGGSSPLHF
cdr3_nt: TGTGCCAGCAGCCAACCGGGCGGAAGTTCACCCCTCCACTTT
v_call: TRBV14
d_call: -
clone_size: -
j_call: TRBJ1-6

cdr3_aa: CAAGLAGGSNYEQYF
cdr3_nt: TGTGCCGCGGGACTAGCGGGAGGCTCAAACTACGAGCAGTACTTC
v_call: TRBV10-3
d_call: TRBD2
clone_size: many
j_call: TRBJ2-7

cdr3_aa: CASSASTGPGELFF
cdr3_nt: TGTGCCAGCAGCGCGTCGACAGGACCCGGGGAGCTGTTTTTT
v_call: TRBV9
d_call: -
clone_size: -
j_call: TRBJ2-2

cdr3_aa: CASSPITSGSRETQYF
cdr3_nt: TGTGCCAGCAGCCCAATAACTAGCGGGAGCAGGGAGACCCAGTACTTC
v_call: TRBV11-2
d_call: TRBD2
clone_size: many
j_call: TRBJ2-5

cdr3_aa: CASSWGVQGSTEAFF
cdr3_nt: TGTGCCAGCAGTTGGGGAGTACAGGGAAGCACTGAAGCTTTCTTT
v_call: TRBV28
d_call: -
clone_size: many
j_call: TRBJ1-1

cdr3_aa: CAWSFNTGELFF
cdr3_nt: TGTGCCTGGAGTTTTAACACCGGGGAGCTGTTTTTT
v_call: TRBV30
d_call: -
clone_size: many
j_call: TRBJ2-2

cdr3_aa: CASSSTGEEQFF
cdr3_nt: TGTGCCAGCAGTTCGACAGGGGAAGAGCAGTTCTTC
v_call: TRBV12-3/TRBV12-4
d_call: TRBD1
clone_size: many
j_call: TRBJ2-1

cdr3_aa: CATRSSGRFGGELFF
cdr3_nt: TGTGCCACCAGATCTAGCGGGAGGTTCGGCGGGGAGCTGTTTTTT
v_call: TRBV24-1
d_call: TRBD2
clone_size: few
j_call: TRBJ2-2

cdr3_aa: CASSNGLAYEQYF
cdr3_nt: TGTGCCAGCAGCAATGGACTAGCTTACGAGCAGTACTTC
v_call: TRBV6-2/TRBV6-3
d_call: TRBD2
clone_size: many
j_call: TRBJ2-7

cdr3_aa: CASSEVNRDTEAFF
cdr3_nt: TGTGCCAGCAGTGAGGTCAACAGGGACACTGAAGCTTTCTTT
v_call: TRBV6-2/TRBV6-3
d_call: -
clone_size: many
j_call: TRBJ1-1

cdr3_aa: CASSLNSRYSNQPQHF
cdr3_nt: TGTGCCAGCAGCTTGAACAGCCGTTATAGCAATCAGCCCCAGCATTTT
v_call: TRBV7-8
d_call: -
clone_size: -
j_call: TRBJ1-5

cdr3_aa: CASSRIQSSYNEQFF
cdr3_nt: TGTGCCAGTAGTAGAATTCAGAGCTCCTACAATGAGCAGTTCTTC
v_call: TRBV19
d_call: -
clone_size: many
j_call: TRBJ2-1

cdr3_aa: CASSPPRGGRQYF
cdr3_nt: TGTGCCAGCAGCCCGCCCCGGGGGGGTCGGCAGTACTTC
v_call: TRBV14
d_call: TRBD2
clone_size: few
j_call: TRBJ2-7

cdr3_aa: CASSRGPRLAGDTQYF
cdr3_nt: TGTGCCAGCAGCCGAGGGCCCCGACTAGCGGGAGATACGCAGTATTTT
v_call: TRBV7-2
d_call: TRBD2
clone_size: -
j_call: TRBJ2-3

cdr3_aa: CASSAGVREVGSYEQYF
cdr3_nt: TGTGCCAGCAGTGCCGGTGTCCGGGAAGTAGGGTCCTACGAGCAGTACTTC
v_call: TRBV28
d_call: -
clone_size: many
j_call: TRBJ2-7